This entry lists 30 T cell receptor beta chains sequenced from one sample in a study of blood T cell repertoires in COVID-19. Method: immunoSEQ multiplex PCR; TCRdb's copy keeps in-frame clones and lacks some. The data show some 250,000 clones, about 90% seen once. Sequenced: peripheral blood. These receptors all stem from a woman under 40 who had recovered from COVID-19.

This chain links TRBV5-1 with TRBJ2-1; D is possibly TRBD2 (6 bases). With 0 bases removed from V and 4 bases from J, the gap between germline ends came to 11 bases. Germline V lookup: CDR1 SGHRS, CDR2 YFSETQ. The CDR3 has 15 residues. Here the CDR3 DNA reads TGCGCCAGCAGCTTGGAGCCAGGGAGGTACAATGAGCAGTTCTTC. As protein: CASSLEPGRYNEQFF. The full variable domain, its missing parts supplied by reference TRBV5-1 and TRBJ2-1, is KAGVTQTPRYLIKTRGQQVTLSCSPISGHRSVSWYQQTPGQGLQFLFEYFSETQRNKGNFPGRFSGRQFSNSRSEMNVSTLELGDSALYLCASSLEPGRYNEQFFGPGTRLTVL.

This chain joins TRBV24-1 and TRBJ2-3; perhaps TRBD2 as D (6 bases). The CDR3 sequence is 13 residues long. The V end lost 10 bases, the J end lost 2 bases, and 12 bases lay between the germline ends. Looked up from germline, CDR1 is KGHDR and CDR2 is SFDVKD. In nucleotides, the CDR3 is TGTGCCACGGGGGGTAGAGACACAGATACGCAGTATTTT. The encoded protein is CATGGRDTDTQYF.

The CDR3 nucleotides are TGTGCCAGTAGTTTACGACTAGCGGGGGACCCCTACAATGAGCAGTTCTTC. Protein product: CASSLRLAGDPYNEQFF. The chain combines TRBV19 with TRBJ2-1, with 12 bases fitting TRBD2. CDR1 and CDR2 (germline): LNHDA, SQIVND (reference sequence). The CDR3 covers 17 residues. V shed 5 bases and J 2 bases; nucleotides not matched to a gene: 7.

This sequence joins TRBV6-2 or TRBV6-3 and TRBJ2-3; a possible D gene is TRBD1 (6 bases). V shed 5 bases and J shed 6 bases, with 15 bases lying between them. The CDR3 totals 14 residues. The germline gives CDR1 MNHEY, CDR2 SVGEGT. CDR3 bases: TGTGCCAGCAGTCAGGCGTATCAGGGGGATACGCAGTATTTT. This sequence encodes CASSQAYQGDTQYF.

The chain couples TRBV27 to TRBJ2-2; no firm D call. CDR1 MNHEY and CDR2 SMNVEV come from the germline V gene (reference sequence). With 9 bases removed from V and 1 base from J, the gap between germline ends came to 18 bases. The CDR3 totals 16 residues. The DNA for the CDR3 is TGTGCCAGTCGAAAGAGACTGACCCTGAACACCGGGGAGCTGTTTTTT. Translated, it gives CASRKRLTLNTGELFF.

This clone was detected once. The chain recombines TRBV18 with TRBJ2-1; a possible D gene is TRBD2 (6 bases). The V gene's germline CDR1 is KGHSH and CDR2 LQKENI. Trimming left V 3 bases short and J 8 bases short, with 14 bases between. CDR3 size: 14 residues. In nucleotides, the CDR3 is TGTGCCAGCTCACCGGGTGGGGGGATCGATGAGCAGTTCTTC. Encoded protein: CASSPGGGIDEQFF.

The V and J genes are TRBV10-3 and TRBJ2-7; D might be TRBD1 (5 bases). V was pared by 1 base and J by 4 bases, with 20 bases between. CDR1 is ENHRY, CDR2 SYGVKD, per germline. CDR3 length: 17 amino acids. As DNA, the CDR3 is TGTGCCATCAGTGAGTTAGGCAGGGCTCGCCTCGCGTACGAGCAGTACTTC. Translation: CAISELGRARLAYEQYF.

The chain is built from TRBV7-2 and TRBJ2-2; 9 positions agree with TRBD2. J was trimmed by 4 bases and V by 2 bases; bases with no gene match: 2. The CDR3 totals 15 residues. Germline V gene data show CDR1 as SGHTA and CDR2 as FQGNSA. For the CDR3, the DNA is TGTGCCAGCAGCTTAAAAGCGGGGGGCACCGGGGAGCTGTTTTTT. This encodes CASSLKAGGTGELFF.

This chain's CDR3 is CASSETLVQYF. The CDR3 coding sequence is TGTGCCAGCAGTGAAACCCTAGTGCAGTACTTC. This chain connects TRBV2 to TRBJ2-7; D call uncertain. The CDR3 covers 11 residues. With 2 bases removed from V and 9 bases from J, the gap between germline ends came to 8 bases. Germline V CDR1 and CDR2: SNHLY, FYNNEI.

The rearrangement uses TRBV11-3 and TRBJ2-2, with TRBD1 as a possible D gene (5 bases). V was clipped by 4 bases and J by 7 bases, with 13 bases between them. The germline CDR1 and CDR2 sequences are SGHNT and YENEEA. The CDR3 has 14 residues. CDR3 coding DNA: TGTGCCAGCAGCTCCAGGGATTCGGGCGGGGAGCTGTTTTTT. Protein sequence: CASSSRDSGGELFF.

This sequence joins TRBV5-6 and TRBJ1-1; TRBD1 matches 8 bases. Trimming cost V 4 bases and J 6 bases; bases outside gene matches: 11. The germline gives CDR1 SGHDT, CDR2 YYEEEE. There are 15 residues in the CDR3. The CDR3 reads CASSPKDRANAEAFF. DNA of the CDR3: TGTGCCAGCAGCCCGAAGGACAGGGCTAACGCTGAAGCTTTCTTT.

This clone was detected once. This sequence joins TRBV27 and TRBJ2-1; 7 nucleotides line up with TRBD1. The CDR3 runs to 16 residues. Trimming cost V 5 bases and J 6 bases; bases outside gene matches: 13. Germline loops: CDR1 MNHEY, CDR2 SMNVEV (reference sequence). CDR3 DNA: TGTGCCAGCAGTGTATGGGACAGCCACTTGATCAATGAGCAGTTCTTC. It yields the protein CASSVWDSHLINEQFF.

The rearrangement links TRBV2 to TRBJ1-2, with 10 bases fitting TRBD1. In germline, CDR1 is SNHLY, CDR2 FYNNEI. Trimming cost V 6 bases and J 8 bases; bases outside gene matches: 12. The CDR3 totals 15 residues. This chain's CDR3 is CASRIWDRGHAGYTF. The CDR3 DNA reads TGTGCCAGCAGGATCTGGGACAGGGGTCATGCGGGCTACACCTTC.

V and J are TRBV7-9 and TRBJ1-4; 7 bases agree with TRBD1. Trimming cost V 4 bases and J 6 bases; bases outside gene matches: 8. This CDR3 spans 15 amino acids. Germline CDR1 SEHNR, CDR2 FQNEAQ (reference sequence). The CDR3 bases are TGTGCCAGCAGCTCCCCCGTAGGGGGCTATGAAAAACTGTTTTTT. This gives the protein CASSSPVGGYEKLFF.

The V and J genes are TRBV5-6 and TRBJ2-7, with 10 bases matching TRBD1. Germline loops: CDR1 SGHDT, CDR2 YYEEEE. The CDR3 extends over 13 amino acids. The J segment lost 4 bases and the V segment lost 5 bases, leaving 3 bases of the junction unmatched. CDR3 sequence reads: CASSWDRGYEQYF. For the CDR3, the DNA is TGTGCCAGCAGTTGGGACAGGGGTTACGAGCAGTACTTC.

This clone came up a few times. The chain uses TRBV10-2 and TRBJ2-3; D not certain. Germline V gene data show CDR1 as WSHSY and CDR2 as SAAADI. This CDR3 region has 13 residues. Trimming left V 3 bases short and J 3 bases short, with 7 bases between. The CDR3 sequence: CASSELVTDTQYF. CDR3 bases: TGCGCCAGCAGTGAATTAGTGACAGATACGCAGTATTTT.

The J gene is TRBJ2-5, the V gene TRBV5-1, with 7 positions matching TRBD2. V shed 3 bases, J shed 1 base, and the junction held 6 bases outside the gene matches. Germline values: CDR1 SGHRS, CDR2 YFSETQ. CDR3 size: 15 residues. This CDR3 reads CASSSYGGIQETQYF. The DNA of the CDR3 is TGCGCCAGCAGCTCCTACGGGGGGATCCAAGAGACCCAGTACTTC. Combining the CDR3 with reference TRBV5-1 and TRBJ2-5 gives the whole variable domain KAGVTQTPRYLIKTRGQQVTLSCSPISGHRSVSWYQQTPGQGLQFLFEYFSETQRNKGNFPGRFSGRQFSNSRSEMNVSTLELGDSALYLCASSSYGGIQETQYFGPGTRLLVL.

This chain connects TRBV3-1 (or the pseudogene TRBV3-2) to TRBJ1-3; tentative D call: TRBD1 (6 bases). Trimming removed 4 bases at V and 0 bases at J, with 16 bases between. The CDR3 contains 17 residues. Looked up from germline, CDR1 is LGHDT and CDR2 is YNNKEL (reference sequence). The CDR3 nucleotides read TGTGCCAGCAGCCTAGATCTGGACAGCCACTCTGGAAACACCATATATTTT. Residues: CASSLDLDSHSGNTIYF.

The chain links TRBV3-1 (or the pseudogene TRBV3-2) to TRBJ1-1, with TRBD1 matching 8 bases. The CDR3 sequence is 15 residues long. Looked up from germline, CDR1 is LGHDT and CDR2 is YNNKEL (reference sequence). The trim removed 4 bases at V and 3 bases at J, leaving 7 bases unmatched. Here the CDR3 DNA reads TGTGCCAGCAGCCGCTATCGGACAGGGCACACTGAAGCTTTCTTT. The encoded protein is CASSRYRTGHTEAFF.

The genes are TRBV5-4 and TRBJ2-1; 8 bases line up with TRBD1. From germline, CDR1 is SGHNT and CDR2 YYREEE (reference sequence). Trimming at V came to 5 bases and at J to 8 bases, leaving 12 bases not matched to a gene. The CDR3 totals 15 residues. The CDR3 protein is CASRVNRGSRDEQFF. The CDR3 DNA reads TGTGCCAGCAGGGTCAACAGGGGGTCCAGGGATGAGCAGTTCTTC. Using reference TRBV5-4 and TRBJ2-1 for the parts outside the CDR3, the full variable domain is ETGVTQSPTHLIKTRGQQVTLRCSSQSGHNTVSWYQQALGQGPQFIFQYYREEENGRGNFPPRFSGLQFPNYSSELNVNALELDDSALYLCASRVNRGSRDEQFFGPGTRLTVL.

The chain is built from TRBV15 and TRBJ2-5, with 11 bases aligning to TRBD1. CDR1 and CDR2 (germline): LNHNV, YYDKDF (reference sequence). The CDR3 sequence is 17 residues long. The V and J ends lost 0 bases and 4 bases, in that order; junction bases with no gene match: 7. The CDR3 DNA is TGTGCCACCAGCAGAGAAGGGGCCGGGACAGGGGGAGAGACCCAGTACTTC. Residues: CATSREGAGTGGETQYF.

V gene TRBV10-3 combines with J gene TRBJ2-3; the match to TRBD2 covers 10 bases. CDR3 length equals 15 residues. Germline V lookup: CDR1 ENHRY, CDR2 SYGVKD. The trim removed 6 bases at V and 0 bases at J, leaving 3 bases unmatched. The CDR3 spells CAISVAGGSTDTQYF. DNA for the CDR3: TGTGCCATCAGCGTAGCGGGGGGTAGCACAGATACGCAGTATTTT.

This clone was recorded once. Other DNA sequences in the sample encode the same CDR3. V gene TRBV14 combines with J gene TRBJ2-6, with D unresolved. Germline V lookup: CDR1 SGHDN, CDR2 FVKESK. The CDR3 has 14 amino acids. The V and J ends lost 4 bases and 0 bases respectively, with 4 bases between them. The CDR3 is CASSPSSGANVLTF. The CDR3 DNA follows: TGTGCCAGCAGCCCTAGCTCTGGGGCCAACGTCCTGACTTTC.

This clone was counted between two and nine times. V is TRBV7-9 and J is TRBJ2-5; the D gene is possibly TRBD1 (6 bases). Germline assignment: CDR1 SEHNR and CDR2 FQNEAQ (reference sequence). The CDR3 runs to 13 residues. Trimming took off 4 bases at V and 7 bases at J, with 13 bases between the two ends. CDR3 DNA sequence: TGTGCCAGCAGCTCAGGGGTAGGGGGGACCCAGTACTTC. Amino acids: CASSSGVGGTQYF.

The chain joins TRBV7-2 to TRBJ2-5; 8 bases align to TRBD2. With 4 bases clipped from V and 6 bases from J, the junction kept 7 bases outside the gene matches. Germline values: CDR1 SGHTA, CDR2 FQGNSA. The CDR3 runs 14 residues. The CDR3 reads CASSSMTSAQTQYF. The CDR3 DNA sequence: TGTGCCAGCAGCTCTATGACTAGCGCACAGACCCAGTACTTC.

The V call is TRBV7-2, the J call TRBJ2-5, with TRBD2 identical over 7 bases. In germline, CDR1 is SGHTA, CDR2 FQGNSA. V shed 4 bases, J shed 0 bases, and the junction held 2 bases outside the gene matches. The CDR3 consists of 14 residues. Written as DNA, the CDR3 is TGTGCCAGCAGCTCTGGGACTAACCAAGAGACCCAGTACTTC. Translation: CASSSGTNQETQYF.

The CDR3 sequence is CASRLKRGPYNEQFF. CDR3 coding DNA: TGTGCCAGCAGACTTAAAAGGGGGCCTTACAATGAGCAGTTCTTC. V and J are TRBV3-1 (or the pseudogene TRBV3-2) and TRBJ2-1, with 7 positions matching TRBD1. The CDR3 contains 15 residues. Germline lookup yields CDR1 LGHDT and CDR2 YNNKEL (reference sequence). The J segment lost 4 bases and the V segment lost 6 bases, leaving 9 bases of the junction unmatched.

Here the CDR3 reads CASGAGGTQYF. In DNA, the CDR3 is TGTGCCAGCGGCGCGGGGGGGACCCAGTACTTC. V is TRBV2 and J is TRBJ2-5; 8 nucleotides agree with TRBD2. This CDR3 contains 11 residues. V shed 8 bases, J shed 7 bases, and the junction held 3 bases outside the gene matches. Germline lookup yields CDR1 SNHLY and CDR2 FYNNEI. Filled out from reference TRBV2 and TRBJ2-5, the complete variable domain reads EPEVTQTPSHQVTQMGQEVILRCVPISNHLYFYWYRQILGQKVEFLVSFYNNEISEKSEIFDDQFSVERPDGSNFTLKIRSTKLEDSAMYFCASGAGGTQYFGPGTRLLVL.

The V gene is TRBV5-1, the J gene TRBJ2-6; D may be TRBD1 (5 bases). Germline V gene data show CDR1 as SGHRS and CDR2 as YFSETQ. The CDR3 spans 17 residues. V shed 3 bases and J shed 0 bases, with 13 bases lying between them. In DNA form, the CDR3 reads TGCGCCAGCAGCTACAGGTTAACCCTCTCTGGGGCCAACGTCCTGACTTTC. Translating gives CASSYRLTLSGANVLTF.

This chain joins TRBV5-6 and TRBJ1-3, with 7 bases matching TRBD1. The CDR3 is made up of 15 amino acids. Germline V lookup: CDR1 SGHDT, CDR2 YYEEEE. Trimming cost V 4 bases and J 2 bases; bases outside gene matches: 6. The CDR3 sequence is CASSHYGTAGNTIYF. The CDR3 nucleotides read TGTGCCAGCAGCCACTACGGGACAGCTGGAAACACCATATATTTT.